The 18 T cell receptor beta chains listed next were all sequenced from one sample in a study of blood T cell repertoires in COVID-19. Sequenced by immunoSEQ multiplex PCR; TCRdb stores in-frame clones only, minus some. The table includes roughly 160,000 clones, about 85% detected once. The specimen sequenced was peripheral blood. These receptors were obtained from an elderly man with COVID-19, enrolled during active disease.

This clone has just one count. The CDR3 reads CASSATDRGDEQYF. The CDR3 DNA is TGTGCCAGCAGTGCTACCGACAGGGGGGACGAGCAGTACTTC. The chain combines TRBV27 with TRBJ2-7; 9 bases fit TRBD1. There are 14 residues in the CDR3. Germline lookup yields CDR1 MNHEY and CDR2 SMNVEV (reference sequence). Trimming took 5 bases from V and 5 from J; bases not matched to a gene: 7.

In its sample, this clone was seen once. The chain carries TRBV7-2 and TRBJ2-1; D is ambiguous. This CDR3 is built from 15 residues. From germline, CDR1 is SGHTA and CDR2 FQGNSA. The V end lost 4 bases, the J end lost 7 bases, and 17 bases lay between the germline ends. The CDR3 coding sequence is TGTGCCAGCAGCTCGGTCGTTTCTCCCTCAAATGAGCAGTTCTTC. Its translation: CASSSVVSPSNEQFF.

The chain joins TRBV27 to TRBJ1-6; 7 bases line up with TRBD1. This CDR3 is 16 amino acids long. V shed 4 bases and J 3 bases; nucleotides not matched to a gene: 6. Germline V gene lookup returns CDR1 MNHEY and CDR2 SMNVEV (reference sequence). CDR3 amino acids: CASSSPRTGYNSPLHF. The DNA for the CDR3 is TGTGCCAGCAGTTCCCCTCGGACAGGCTATAATTCACCCCTCCACTTT.

V and J are TRBV2 and TRBJ1-6; 9 nucleotides match TRBD1. From germline, CDR1 is SNHLY and CDR2 FYNNEI. J was trimmed by 8 bases and V by 5 bases; bases with no gene match: 7. CDR3 length: 15 residues. CDR3 amino acids: CASSKYRGQDSPLHF. DNA for the CDR3: TGTGCCAGCAGTAAGTACAGGGGGCAGGATTCACCCCTCCACTTT.

The J gene is TRBJ2-3, the V gene TRBV18; no firm D call. The CDR3 length is 14 residues. Trimming cost V 3 bases and J 0 bases, with 7 bases left between them. Germline CDR1 reads KGHSH; CDR2 reads LQKENI. The CDR3 loop is CASSPEQSTDTQYF. The CDR3 DNA follows: TGTGCCAGCTCACCCGAACAGAGCACAGATACGCAGTATTTT.

This clone was detected only once. The chain carries TRBV18 and TRBJ1-5; 8 positions match TRBD1. Germline loops: CDR1 KGHSH, CDR2 LQKENI. CDR3 length: 15 amino acids. V dropped 5 bases and J dropped 5; count of bases not matched to a gene: 8. The CDR3 region has the DNA TGTGCCAGCTCATACACAGGGGGTCGGTATCAGCCCCAGCATTTT. It translates to CASSYTGGRYQPQHF.

The chain joins TRBV5-6 to TRBJ2-1; D perhaps matches TRBD1 (6 bases). The CDR3 contains 16 residues. Per the germline V gene, CDR1 is SGHDT and CDR2 is YYEEEE. The V gene lost 0 bases and the J gene lost 0 bases, with 10 bases spanning the gap. Here the CDR3 reads CASSLEQGSSYNEQFF. Here the CDR3 DNA reads TGTGCCAGCAGCTTGGAACAGGGTAGCTCCTACAATGAGCAGTTCTTC.

The rearrangement uses TRBV5-5 and TRBJ1-5; D is unclear. Germline V gene lookup returns CDR1 SGHKS and CDR2 YYEKEE (reference sequence). This CDR3 is 14 amino acids long. V lost 0 bases to trimming and J lost 8 bases, with 12 bases between them. CDR3 sequence reads: CASSLGGVLEPQHF. In nucleotides, the CDR3 is TGTGCCAGCAGCTTGGGAGGAGTTCTGGAGCCCCAGCATTTT.

The gene calls are TRBV6-6 and TRBJ2-3, with TRBD2 matching over 7 bases. Germline loops: CDR1 MNHNY, CDR2 SVGAGI (reference sequence). CDR3 length: 16 amino acids. J gave up 2 bases and V 7 bases, and 12 bases lay outside the gene matches. The CDR3 loop is CASTPGLTSDTDTQYF. In DNA, the CDR3 is TGTGCCAGCACCCCGGGCCTTACTAGCGACACAGATACGCAGTATTTT.

This clone was found once. This specimen includes other DNA sequences encoding the same CDR3. The chain employs TRBV9 and TRBJ1-2, with D unclear. Trimming stripped 0 bases from V and 3 bases from J, with 6 bases between. This CDR3 has 13 amino acids. CDR1 SGDLS and CDR2 YYNGEE come from the germline V gene. The CDR3 DNA follows: TGTGCCAGCAGCGTAGGATCGGACTATGGCTACACCTTC. Encoded protein: CASSVGSDYGYTF.

This clone was seen a single time. This chain connects TRBV5-1 to TRBJ1-1, with D hard to call. V shed 1 base and J shed 3 bases, with 10 bases lying between them. From germline, CDR1 is SGHRS and CDR2 YFSETQ. The CDR3 extends over 14 amino acids. The CDR3 sequence is CASSLWGADTEAFF. CDR3 DNA sequence: TGCGCCAGCAGCTTGTGGGGAGCGGACACTGAAGCTTTCTTT.

This clone has a single count. The gene calls are TRBV19 and TRBJ1-6, with 11 bases aligning to TRBD1. The CDR3 sequence is 16 residues long. With V trimmed by 5 bases and J by 4 bases, 4 bases remained unmatched. In germline, CDR1 is LNHDA, CDR2 SQIVND (reference sequence). For the CDR3, the DNA is TGTGCCAGTAGTCCTGGGACAGGGGGTTATAATTCACCCCTCCACTTT. Translated: CASSPGTGGYNSPLHF.

The chain couples TRBV4-2 to TRBJ1-1; D uncertain. The CDR3 totals 14 residues. Germline-derived CDR1 and CDR2 are LGHNA and YNFKEQ. Trimming stripped 1 base from V and 0 bases from J, with 6 bases between. CDR3 sequence reads: CASSQARLNTEAFF. CDR3 in DNA: TGTGCCAGCAGCCAAGCCAGGTTGAACACTGAAGCTTTCTTT.

The chain's CDR3 is CASSLPGGAAFF. In nucleotides, the CDR3 is TGCGCCAGCAGCCTCCCTGGGGGGGCGGCTTTCTTT. V is TRBV5-1 and J is TRBJ1-1; D is perhaps TRBD1 (6 bases). The length of the CDR3 is 12 residues. Germline CDR1 reads SGHRS; CDR2 reads YFSETQ. Trimming removed 4 bases at V and 11 bases at J, with 15 bases between.

This chain connects TRBV5-1 to TRBJ2-5, with 8 bases aligning to TRBD2. Trimming removed 1 base from V and 2 bases from J; junction bases left unmatched: 7. The CDR3 length is 16 residues. From germline, CDR1 is SGHRS and CDR2 YFSETQ. The CDR3 spells CASSLQRGPKQETQYF. For the CDR3, the DNA is TGCGCCAGCAGCTTGCAGCGGGGGCCCAAGCAAGAGACCCAGTACTTC.

The CDR3 spells CASSRTRTDYSNQPQHF. The CDR3 DNA sequence: TGTGCCAGCAGCCGAACACGGACTGATTATAGCAATCAGCCCCAGCATTTT. V gene TRBV6-6 combines with J gene TRBJ1-5; D unclear. Germline values: CDR1 MNHNY, CDR2 SVGAGI (reference sequence). Trimming left V 6 bases short and J 0 bases short, with 18 bases between. The CDR3 extends over 17 amino acids.

The V call is TRBV5-1, the J call TRBJ2-3; 14 positions agree with TRBD2. Germline V gene sequence: CDR1 SGHRS, CDR2 YFSETQ. The CDR3 totals 16 residues. Unmatched junction bases numbered 6, after V lost 4 bases and J lost 5 bases. Here the CDR3 reads CASSMTSGGAIDTQYF. The CDR3 DNA follows: TGCGCCAGCAGCATGACTAGCGGGGGGGCTATAGATACGCAGTATTTT.

Here the CDR3 DNA reads TGTGCCAGCACCGCAATCCTAGGGAGCTCTGGAAACACCATATATTTT. Translating it yields CASTAILGSSGNTIYF. This sequence joins TRBV4-2 and TRBJ1-3; D is uncertain. The CDR3 is 16 amino acids. Germline assignment: CDR1 LGHNA and CDR2 YNFKEQ. V lost 7 bases and J 0 bases, leaving 16 bases between the germline ends.